One and the same sample provided the 25 T cell receptor beta chains below, sequenced in a study of blood T cells in healthy people across ages. Through a sample-barcoded 5' primer and a J-beta primer mix, a second PCR was run for roughly 6 to 12 cycles. MiXCR, run by TCRdb on the 5' RACE reads, gives a single entry per CDR3 protein. The sample lists 540,000 or so distinct CDR3 sequences, around 48% seen once, with approximately 23% in the top ten. The specimen sequenced was blood. The receptors stem from a man at least 80 years old in good health.

With regard to this clonotype: The junction shows a germline mismatch at one end, possibly a read error. This chain connects TRBV5-1 to TRBJ2-3; perhaps TRBD1 as D (6 bases). CDR3 length: 16 residues. Germline V CDR1 and CDR2: SGHRS, YFSETQ. The CDR3 region has the DNA TGCGCCAGCAGTTTGGGACACCGAATTCTCACAGATACGCAGTATTTT. It yields the protein CASSLGHRILTDTQYF.

DNA of the CDR3: TGTGCCAGCAGTTTTAGAGCGGGTAACCTAGAGACCCAGTACTTC. As protein: CASSFRAGNLETQYF. The gene calls are TRBV7-2 and TRBJ2-5; D perhaps matches TRBD2 (6 bases). This CDR3 has 15 residues. V lost 6 bases to trimming and J lost 4 bases, with 18 bases between them. The germline CDR1 and CDR2 sequences are SGHTA and FQGNSA.

This chain uses TRBV6-1 with TRBJ2-3; no clear D. The CDR3 has 12 amino acids. CDR1 MNHNS and CDR2 SASEGT come from the germline V gene. The germline V and J ends were trimmed by 0 bases and 5 bases, with 3 bases remaining between them. The CDR3 protein is CASSEAGDTQYF. The CDR3 bases are TGTGCCAGCAGTGAAGCGGGAGATACGCAGTATTTT.

The CDR3: CASSFGGTETQYF. The CDR3 DNA sequence: TGTGCCAGCAGCTTCGGGGGAACGGAGACCCAGTACTTC. V is TRBV7-2 and J is TRBJ2-5; TRBD2 is a possible D gene (6 bases). Germline V CDR1 and CDR2: SGHTA, FQGNSA. The CDR3 is made up of 13 amino acids. V lost 3 bases and J 5 bases, leaving 10 bases between the germline ends.

This clonotype was picked up a small number of times. V usage is TRBV5-5 and J usage is TRBJ2-5, with D hard to call. With the DNA end fitting TRBJ2-7 better, the J assignment may be wrong. The CDR3 is 15 residues long. Germline lookup yields CDR1 SGHKS and CDR2 YYEKEE (reference sequence). As DNA, the CDR3 is TGTGCCAGCAGCTTTATTCCGCGGAACGCCTACGAGCAGTACTTC. It encodes CASSFIPRNAYEQYF.

As for this clonotype: One end of the junction fails to match germline, which may point to a read error. The chain is built from TRBV10-3 and TRBJ1-2, with D possibly matching TRBD1 (5 bases). The CDR3 spans 13 residues. The germline V gene encodes CDR1 ENHRY and CDR2 SYGVKD. CDR3 protein: CAINEEGNYGYTF. Written as DNA, the CDR3 is TGTGCCATCAATGAGGAGGGGAACTATGGCTACACCTTC.

The genes are TRBV18 and TRBJ1-2; unclear D gene. There are 15 residues in the CDR3. Germline V gives CDR1 KGHSH, CDR2 LQKENI. Trimming took off 2 bases at V and 8 bases at J, with 18 bases between the two ends. CDR3 nucleotides: TGTGCCAGCTCACCAATGGCGGATGAGACTTACGGCTACACCTTC. The encoded protein is CASSPMADETYGYTF.

The rearrangement uses TRBV28 and TRBJ2-5; D may be TRBD1 (6 bases). CDR1 and CDR2 (germline): MDHEN, SYDVKM. The CDR3 sequence is 14 residues long. Trimming took off 5 bases at V and 10 bases at J, with 20 bases between the two ends. CDR3 protein: CASSPDRDINDQYF. DNA of the CDR3: TGTGCCAGCAGTCCTGACCGGGACATCAATGACCAGTACTTC.

The genes are TRBV7-3 and TRBJ1-1; D remains unclear. Germline V lookup: CDR1 SGHTA, CDR2 FQGTGA. Trimming removed 2 bases from V and 0 bases from J, with 4 bases in between. The CDR3 is 13 amino acids. The CDR3 DNA sequence: TGTGCCAGCAGCTTATATCTGAACACTGAAGCTTTCTTT. Encoded protein: CASSLYLNTEAFF.

This clonotype appeared a few times. The rearrangement joins TRBV4-2 to TRBJ2-1; TRBD2 matches at 8 bases. The germline V gene encodes CDR1 LGHNA and CDR2 YNFKEQ. CDR3 length equals 11 residues. The trim removed 3 bases at V and 13 bases at J, leaving 2 bases unmatched. CDR3 DNA sequence: TGTGCCAGCAGCCAGCGGGGGGACCAGTTCTTC. Protein: CASSQRGDQFF.

The chain uses TRBV9 and TRBJ2-1, with 10 bases lining up with TRBD2. After removal of 1 base from V and 0 bases from J, the junction contained 7 bases not matched to a gene. Germline values: CDR1 SGDLS, CDR2 YYNGEE. The length of the CDR3 is 18 residues. CDR3 sequence: CASSVSGGGLSSYNEQFF. DNA for the CDR3: TGTGCCAGCAGCGTAAGCGGGGGGGGACTAAGCTCCTACAATGAGCAGTTCTTC.

This chain uses TRBV18 with TRBJ2-5, with D tentatively TRBD1 (6 bases). The CDR3 totals 16 residues. V dropped 3 bases and J dropped 1 base, with 15 bases sitting between them. The germline CDR1 and CDR2 sequences are KGHSH and LQKENI. The CDR3 reads CASSPNARTVQETQYF. The CDR3 nucleotides are TGTGCCAGCTCACCGAACGCAAGGACAGTCCAAGAGACCCAGTACTTC. The variable domain in full, with the rest retrieved from reference TRBV18 and TRBJ2-5, is NAGVMQNPRHLVRRRGQEARLRCSPMKGHSHVYWYRQLPEEGLKFMVYLQKENIIDESGMPKERFSAEFPKEGPSILRIQQVVRGDSAAYFCASSPNARTVQETQYFGPGTRLLVL.

The chain carries TRBV27 and TRBJ2-2; D gene ambiguous. This CDR3 has 13 amino acids. CDR1 MNHEY and CDR2 SMNVEV come from the germline V gene (reference sequence). Trimming stripped 7 bases from V and 7 bases from J, with 13 bases between. Here the CDR3 DNA reads TGTGCCAGCATTCGAGTGCCGGGCGGGGAGCTGTTTTTT. It codes for CASIRVPGGELFF.

This chain links TRBV20-1 with TRBJ1-1; D not certain. V was cut by 3 bases and J by 1 base, with 9 bases left in between. Germline values: CDR1 DFQATT, CDR2 SNEGSKA (reference sequence). The CDR3 length is 13 residues. Here the CDR3 reads CSASPGSNTEAFF. In DNA, the CDR3 is TGCAGTGCTAGCCCAGGATCGAACACTGAAGCTTTCTTT.

This clonotype was found a few times. CDR3 bases: TGTGCCAGCAGCTTGCAAGGGACAGATGGCTACACCTTC. Protein: CASSLQGTDGYTF. The chain combines TRBV7-9 with TRBJ1-2; the match to TRBD1 covers 7 bases. From germline, CDR1 is SEHNR and CDR2 FQNEAQ (reference sequence). V gave up 3 bases and J gave up 6 bases; unmatched junction bases: 4. The CDR3 is 13 amino acids.

Comments on this clonotype: A much larger clonotype is one base distant, so this may be a read error. This sequence joins TRBV29-1 and TRBJ2-1; 9 bases agree with TRBD1. Looked up from germline, CDR1 is SQVTM and CDR2 is ANQGSEA. Trimming removed 7 bases from V and 13 bases from J; junction bases left unmatched: 23. The CDR3 extends over 16 amino acids. DNA of the CDR3: TGCAGCGCCGATCCGGGACAGGGAGGTCCGTTTTTTCACCAGTTCTTC. It encodes CSADPGQGGPFFHQFF.

The V and J genes are TRBV14 and TRBJ1-1; 9 bases line up with TRBD1. Germline V gene lookup returns CDR1 SGHDN and CDR2 FVKESK. The CDR3 consists of 16 residues. V trimming: 5 bases; J trimming: 8 bases; junction bases outside the gene matches: 15. The CDR3 loop reads CASSSRDRDYPREAFF. As DNA, the CDR3 is TGTGCCAGCAGCTCCCGGGACAGGGACTACCCCCGGGAAGCTTTCTTT.

The V call is TRBV7-3, the J call TRBJ2-7, with 9 positions matching TRBD1. With V trimmed by 5 bases and J by 5 bases, 7 bases remained unmatched. The CDR3 consists of 14 residues. Germline V CDR1 and CDR2: SGHTA, FQGTGA. Here the CDR3 DNA reads TGTGCCAGCAGCCCCACAGGGGGCTCGAACGAGCAGTACTTC. Translating gives CASSPTGGSNEQYF.

Concerning this clonotype: A junction boundary mismatches the germline segment, possibly from a read error. The chain carries TRBV6-6 and TRBJ1-1, with a weak D call TRBD1 (6 bases). The CDR3 totals 14 residues. CDR1 and CDR2 (germline): MNHNY, SVGAGI (reference sequence). The CDR3 DNA reads TGTGCCGGCAGTTACTCGGGCAGGGGCGAGGGAGCTTTCTTT. It translates to CAGSYSGRGEGAFF.

J is TRBJ2-5 and V is TRBV5-1; a possible D gene is TRBD1 (5 bases). Germline values: CDR1 SGHRS, CDR2 YFSETQ. CDR3 length equals 15 residues. V was pared by 0 bases and J by 4 bases, with 13 bases between. The DNA of the CDR3 is TGCGCCAGCAGCTTGGCCCCAGGGCTGGGAGAGACCCAGTACTTC. This sequence encodes CASSLAPGLGETQYF.

The chain is built from TRBV7-9 and TRBJ1-3; D is undetermined. Germline V gives CDR1 SEHNR, CDR2 FQNEAQ (reference sequence). The V and J ends lost 7 bases and 2 bases respectively, with 12 bases between them. There are 14 residues in the CDR3. The chain's CDR3 is CASTGTLTGNTIYF. The CDR3 DNA follows: TGTGCCAGCACGGGCACGTTAACTGGAAACACCATATATTTT.

V is TRBV7-2 and J is TRBJ2-1; 14 bases line up with TRBD2. CDR3 length equals 15 residues. V gave up 5 bases and J gave up 11 bases; unmatched junction bases: 8. Germline assignment: CDR1 SGHTA and CDR2 FQGNSA. CDR3 in DNA: TGTGCCAGCAGCACGGGACTAGCGGGAGCTGGCAAGCAGTTCTTC. Its translation is CASSTGLAGAGKQFF. The whole variable domain, remainder taken from reference TRBV7-2 and TRBJ2-1, is GAGVSQSPSNKVTEKGKDVELRCDPISGHTALYWYRQSLGQGLEFLIYFQGNSAPDKSGLPSDRFSAERTGGSVSTLTIQRTQQEDSAVYLCASSTGLAGAGKQFFGPGTRLTVL.

V gene TRBV10-3 combines with J gene TRBJ1-4; no clear D. The length of the CDR3 is 15 residues. The V gene lost 2 bases and the J gene lost 0 bases, with 7 bases spanning the gap. Germline V gene data show CDR1 as ENHRY and CDR2 as SYGVKD. The CDR3 spells CAISEQAATNEKLFF. DNA for the CDR3: TGTGCCATCAGTGAGCAGGCTGCAACTAATGAAAAACTGTTTTTT.

Many counts were recorded for this clonotype. V is TRBV6-6 and J is TRBJ2-7; possible D gene TRBD1, 8 bases. The V end was cut by 6 bases, the J end by 0 bases, with 15 bases between. The CDR3 runs to 15 residues. Germline lookup yields CDR1 MNHNY and CDR2 SVGAGI (reference sequence). CDR3 bases: TGTGCCAGCAGGTTCGGGGGGACAGGCTCCTACGAGCAGTACTTC. Translated: CASRFGGTGSYEQYF.

This chain links TRBV20-1 with TRBJ2-7, with D possibly matching TRBD1 (6 bases). The DNA end is more similar to TRBJ2-5, so the J call may be wrong. The V gene's germline CDR1 is DFQATT and CDR2 SNEGSKA (reference sequence). This CDR3 is 12 amino acids long. CDR3 in amino acids: CSAYRVGETQYF. The CDR3 region has the DNA TGCAGTGCTTACAGGGTGGGGGAGACCCAGTACTTC.